These 30 T cell receptor beta chains originate from one sample sequenced in a study of blood T cells in healthy people across ages. Alongside a J-beta primer mix, a sample-barcoded 5' primer served in a second PCR lasting about 7 to 11 cycles. MiXCR, run by TCRdb on the 5' RACE reads, gives a single entry per CDR3 protein. The repertoire holds 1.5 million to 1.9 million distinct CDR3 sequences, with about 45% as singletons. What was sequenced was blood. The receptors were sampled from a woman aged 18 to 35 in good health.

The chain combines TRBV27 with TRBJ2-1, with 8 nucleotides matching TRBD2. The last part of the DNA fits TRBJ2-7 better; the J call may be wrong. The CDR3 contains 16 residues. The V gene's germline CDR1 is MNHEY and CDR2 SMNVEV (reference sequence). This chain's CDR3 is CASSRSTSGSYNEQYF. The CDR3 DNA is TGTGCCAGCAGTCGAAGTACTAGCGGAAGTTACAATGAGCAGTACTTC.

This sequence joins TRBV11-2 and TRBJ1-1, with D uncertain. The CDR3 has 13 residues. Germline V gene sequence: CDR1 SGHAT, CDR2 FQNNGV. Trimming cost V 0 bases and J 8 bases, with 10 bases left between them. CDR3 in amino acids: CASSLDKFTEAFF. Here the CDR3 DNA reads TGTGCCAGCAGCTTAGACAAATTCACGGAAGCTTTCTTT.

This clonotype has a single count. One end of the junction does not line up with germline, which may come from a read error. V is TRBV29-1 and J is TRBJ2-3, with 7 bases lining up with TRBD1. CDR1 is SQVTM, CDR2 ANQGSEA, per germline. The CDR3 runs 14 residues. CDR3 protein: CSVPRGVGTETQYF. Written as DNA, the CDR3 is TGCAGCGTTCCCCGAGGGGTCGGGACAGAAACGCAGTATTTT.

The chain joins TRBV7-9 to TRBJ2-7; D is undetermined. V was trimmed by 5 bases and J by 2 bases, leaving 16 bases between them. Per the germline V gene, CDR1 is SEHNR and CDR2 is FQNEAQ (reference sequence). This CDR3 has 15 residues. In DNA form, the CDR3 reads TGTGCCAGCAGCGCCCGAGTAGGTCTACCCTACGAGCAGTACTTC. This translates into CASSARVGLPYEQYF.

The chain links TRBV6-5 to TRBJ1-4; D gene ambiguous. Germline CDR1 is MNHEY and CDR2 is SVGAGI. Trimming left V 1 base short and J 8 bases short, with 8 bases between. The CDR3 totals 13 residues. CDR3 protein: CASSYWSGEKLFF. Here the CDR3 DNA reads TGTGCCAGCAGTTACTGGTCTGGGGAAAAACTGTTTTTT.

The chain uses TRBV21-1 and TRBJ2-3. TRBV21-1 is noted as a pseudogene. This CDR3 has 17 amino acids. The CDR3 region is CASSKHLWPDSTDTQYF. The CDR3 DNA sequence: TGTGCCAGCAGCAAACATCTTTGGCCGGACAGCACAGATACGCAGTATTTT.

The V gene is TRBV20-1, the J gene TRBJ1-1; D gene uncertain. The germline CDR1 and CDR2 sequences are DFQATT and SNEGSKA (reference sequence). Trimming took 3 bases from V and 3 from J, leaving 14 bases between them. The CDR3 extends over 14 amino acids. CDR3 in DNA: TGCAGTGCTAGGGCCCTTTCTGGGTACACTGAAGCTTTCTTT. This sequence encodes CSARALSGYTEAFF.

The V and J genes are TRBV21-1 and TRBJ1-1; TRBD1, as called in the table, went unchecked against the DNA. TRBV21-1 is a known pseudogene. The CDR3 runs 13 residues. CDR3 DNA: TGTGCCAGCAGCGTCCGGGACAGCCTTGAAGCTTTCTTT. Translation: CASSVRDSLEAFF.

The chain employs TRBV20-1 and TRBJ2-5; D uncertain. Trimming took off 3 bases at V and 6 bases at J, with 11 bases between the two ends. This CDR3 is built from 12 residues. Germline CDR1 and CDR2: DFQATT and SNEGSKA (reference sequence). The DNA for the CDR3 is TGCAGTGCTAGTCGGCTAGAAAAGACCCAGTACTTC. Translated, it gives CSASRLEKTQYF.

The chain has TRBV7-3 and TRBJ2-3; 7 bases align to TRBD2. This CDR3 has 14 residues. V was pared by 3 bases and J by 6 bases, with 6 bases of the junction left unmatched. Germline V gene data show CDR1 as SGHTA and CDR2 as FQGTGA. In DNA form, the CDR3 reads TGTGCCAGCAGCTTCCGAGGGCGGGGGGATACGCAGTATTTT. Translated: CASSFRGRGDTQYF.

In this sample, this clonotype turned up many times. The chain carries TRBV6-5 and TRBJ1-4; 7 positions match TRBD1. CDR3 length equals 14 residues. Germline loops: CDR1 MNHEY, CDR2 SVGAGI. The trim removed 5 bases at V and 2 bases at J, leaving 2 bases unmatched. This CDR3 reads CASSVTGTNEKLFF. The CDR3 DNA reads TGTGCCAGCAGTGTGACAGGGACTAATGAAAAACTGTTTTTT.

The chain has TRBV27 and TRBJ2-3, with 8 bases that match TRBD2. The V gene's germline CDR1 is MNHEY and CDR2 SMNVEV (reference sequence). Losses at the gene ends were 2 bases for V and 0 bases for J; bases not matched to a gene: 4. CDR3 size: 16 residues. CDR3 sequence: CASSLRRGASTDTQYF. The CDR3 DNA reads TGTGCCAGCAGTTTAAGGCGGGGGGCTAGCACAGATACGCAGTATTTT.

The CDR3 DNA reads as TGCAGTGCTAGTCCGGGTCCTGAAAATCCTCCCGGGGAGCTGTTTTTT. Translation: CSASPGPENPPGELFF. The V and J genes are TRBV20-1 and TRBJ2-2; D not certain. Germline lookup yields CDR1 DFQATT and CDR2 SNEGSKA (reference sequence). Between the trimmed V and J ends, which lost 3 bases and 6 bases, there was a span of 20 bases. The CDR3 consists of 16 residues.

This rearrangement joins TRBV12-3 or TRBV12-4 to TRBJ1-2; D remains unclear. The CDR3 covers 14 residues. V was clipped by 6 bases and J by 2 bases, with 13 bases between them. In DNA, the CDR3 is TGTGCCAGCAGCGCCCTATTACAGAACTATGGCTACACCTTC. Its translation is CASSALLQNYGYTF.

The chain carries TRBV6-5 and TRBJ1-1, with 8 nucleotides matching TRBD1. This CDR3 is 15 amino acids long. Germline loops: CDR1 MNHEY, CDR2 SVGAGI. J gave up 1 base and V 6 bases, and 7 bases lay outside the gene matches. Written as DNA, the CDR3 is TGTGCCAGCAGGACCGACAGGGGTAGGAACACTGAAGCTTTCTTT. It specifies CASRTDRGRNTEAFF.

This chain connects TRBV4-1 to TRBJ1-5; unclear D gene. The CDR3 covers 15 residues. The germline V gene has CDR1 MGHRA and CDR2 YSYEKL. V shed 1 base and J shed 0 bases, with 7 bases lying between them. In DNA, the CDR3 is TGCGCCAGCAGCCAAGGAGCGTTTAGCAATCAGCCCCAGCATTTT. Translation gives CASSQGAFSNQPQHF.

This clonotype was seen more than once but under ten times. J is TRBJ2-1 and V is TRBV5-6, with TRBD2 as a possible D gene (6 bases). The CDR3 runs 14 residues. The V end was cut by 4 bases, the J end by 8 bases, with 16 bases between. Germline lookup yields CDR1 SGHDT and CDR2 YYEEEE. CDR3 nucleotides: TGTGCCAGCAGCCGCCGACTAGTGGGCCATGAGCAGTTCTTC. This translates into CASSRRLVGHEQFF.

V usage is TRBV3-1 and J usage is TRBJ2-3, with D perhaps matching TRBD1 (6 bases). The V gene's germline CDR1 is LGHDT and CDR2 YNNKEL (reference sequence). V dropped 7 bases and J dropped 2 bases, with 16 bases sitting between them. The CDR3 spans 15 residues. CDR3 sequence: CASTRAGQNTDTQYF. In DNA form, the CDR3 reads TGTGCCAGCACCAGAGCCGGACAGAACACAGATACGCAGTATTTT.

This sequence joins TRBV4-3 and TRBJ2-5; perhaps TRBD1 as D (5 bases). The CDR3 sequence is 15 residues long. CDR1 and CDR2 (germline): LGHNA, YSLEER. Trimming stripped 0 bases from V and 7 bases from J, with 15 bases between. The CDR3: CASSQDPGGRGTQYF. The CDR3 DNA reads TGCGCCAGCAGCCAAGATCCGGGCGGAAGGGGGACCCAGTACTTC.

The CDR3 DNA sequence: TGCAGTGCTAGAGATCCTCTAGCGCGAAGGTACGAGCAGTACTTC. It translates to CSARDPLARRYEQYF. The V call is TRBV20-1, the J call TRBJ2-7; the D gene is possibly TRBD2 (6 bases). Germline lookup yields CDR1 DFQATT and CDR2 SNEGSKA (reference sequence). V was shortened by 0 bases and J by 4 bases, with 16 bases between the two germline ends. The CDR3 runs to 15 residues.

Turning to this clonotype: A read error may produce the germline difference seen at one junction end. This chain links TRBV11-2 with TRBJ2-3; a possible D gene is TRBD2 (6 bases). Germline CDR1 reads SGHAT; CDR2 reads FQNNGV. This CDR3 comprises 12 residues. Written as DNA, the CDR3 is TGTGCCATCAGCTCTAAGACGGGGGCGCAGTATTTT. It specifies CAISSKTGAQYF.

This clonotype has only a few counts. The chain uses TRBV29-1 and TRBJ2-7; 8 bases are shared with TRBD1. The DNA end lines up better with TRBJ2-5; the J call may be wrong. The germline V gene encodes CDR1 SQVTM and CDR2 ANQGSEA. The CDR3 runs 12 residues. CDR3 DNA: TGCAGCGTGACAGGGGTTATAGAGACCCAGTACTTC. Amino acids: CSVTGVIETQYF.

The J gene is TRBJ1-2, the V gene TRBV6-1; D perhaps matches TRBD1 (5 bases). Trimming stripped 5 bases from V and 8 bases from J, with 15 bases between. The CDR3 is 13 amino acids. CDR1 is MNHNS, CDR2 SASEGT, per germline. In DNA, the CDR3 is TGTGCCAGCAGTCCCCGGGGGTCAAACGGCTACACCTTC. This sequence encodes CASSPRGSNGYTF.

This clonotype was seen a handful of times. CDR3 DNA: TGTGCCAGCAGTTTTACCGGTGGGAACGAGCAGTACTTC. It codes for CASSFTGGNEQYF. This chain joins TRBV12-3 or TRBV12-4 and TRBJ2-7; D not resolved. This CDR3 is built from 13 residues. V lost 3 bases and J lost 5, with 11 bases in between.

The chain carries TRBV7-2 and TRBJ1-1; D unresolved. Trimming removed 5 bases from V and 0 bases from J, with 13 bases in between. Germline V gene sequence: CDR1 SGHTA, CDR2 FQGNSA. The CDR3 is made up of 15 amino acids. The CDR3 loop is CASSPMTKLNTEAFF. CDR3 in DNA: TGTGCCAGCAGCCCAATGACCAAATTGAACACTGAAGCTTTCTTT.

With regard to this clonotype: Germline and junction disagree at one end, which may indicate a read error. The V call is TRBV12-3 or TRBV12-4, the J call TRBJ2-1; unclear D gene. This CDR3 is built from 17 residues. As DNA, the CDR3 is TGTGCCAGCAGTTTACTTGAGGCCGTTATCCCCTACGATGAGCAGTTCTTC. This translates into CASSLLEAVIPYDEQFF.

Concerning this clonotype itself: Compared with germline, one end of the junction differs, possibly owing to a read error. This chain links TRBV12-3 or TRBV12-4 with TRBJ2-3, with 7 nucleotides matching TRBD2. This CDR3 spans 16 amino acids. DNA of the CDR3: TGTGCCAGCAGTTTCTTTAGGCTAGCGGACACAGGTACGCAGTATTTT. As protein: CASSFFRLADTGTQYF.

Many counts were recorded for this clonotype. V and J are TRBV12-3 or TRBV12-4 and TRBJ1-6; D unresolved. This CDR3 has 13 amino acids. V was cut by 5 bases and J by 8 bases, with 10 bases left in between. The DNA for the CDR3 is TGTGCCAGCAGTCCTTCCTTTTATTCACCCCTCCACTTT. It encodes CASSPSFYSPLHF.

V is TRBV5-4 and J is TRBJ1-1; TRBD1 might be the D (5 bases). V lost 0 bases to trimming and J lost 0 bases, with 9 bases between them. Germline CDR1 and CDR2: SGHNT and YYREEE (reference sequence). This CDR3 is built from 15 residues. In DNA, the CDR3 is TGTGCCAGCAGCTTGGTAGGGACCATGAACACTGAAGCTTTCTTT. Encoded protein: CASSLVGTMNTEAFF.

This chain connects TRBV6-6 to TRBJ2-1, with D perhaps matching TRBD1 (6 bases). The CDR3 is 13 residues long. Germline V gene sequence: CDR1 MNHNY, CDR2 SVGAGI (reference sequence). Trimming shortened V by 8 bases and J by 8 bases, and 16 bases separated the two germline ends. The CDR3 protein is CASLGPTGDEQFF. Here the CDR3 DNA reads TGTGCCAGCTTGGGCCCGACAGGCGATGAGCAGTTCTTC.